The entry that follows covers one TCR beta chain sequence. Its specificity is not known. The entry originates in a study of T cell responses to AZD1222 COVID-19 vaccine. Broader study findings: Spike-specific TCR repertoires showed rising breadth and depth after two AZD1222 doses. The repertoires were collected only after the peak T cell response. Females outnumbered males among donors, who were mostly white British; clonal diversity was possibly underestimated.

Combined were second doses at about 4 or about 12 weeks. J was trimmed by 2 bases and V by 1 base; bases with no gene match: 5. The CDR3 is made up of 16 amino acids. CDR1 and CDR2 (germline): SQVTM, ANQGSEA. Only in-frame clones appear in the TCRdb table, and some are missing; sequencing was by immunoSEQ multiplex PCR. The sample comprises 130,000 or so clones, 80% to 95% of which are singletons, and roughly 2% rests with the top ten. This material consisted of peripheral blood, taken 28 days after the second AZD1222 dose. The chain carries TRBV29-1 and TRBJ2-3, with TRBD2 identical over 11 bases. The source of this sequence is an adult who received the AZD1222 COVID-19 vaccine. CDR3 in amino acids: CSVEGLAGGSTDTQYF. CDR3 coding DNA: TGCAGCGTTGAAGGGCTAGCGGGAGGCTCCACAGATACGCAGTATTTT.